This T cell receptor beta chain was identified in a study of blood T cell repertoires in COVID-19. Study details: The cDNA or gDNA used as material had been derived from T cells, B-cell-depleted T cells, or PBMCs.

CDR3 length equals 15 residues. Trimming removed 2 bases at V and 1 base at J, with 11 bases between. The germline V gene encodes CDR1 MNHEY and CDR2 SMNVEV (reference sequence). This clone was counted only a few times. Original processing methods: Counts of nucleated cells, estimated from reference gene primer amplification, were obtained. Produced via immunoSEQ multiplex PCR; TCRdb's table is partial and in-frame only. For V, J and clone size, that table is used; D and trimming come from the DNA. The data show tens of thousands of clones, less than 80% seen once. The receptor was derived from a man at least 80 years old with acute or convalescent COVID-19. The sequenced sample was peripheral blood. The chain has TRBV27 and TRBJ1-1; weak D call: TRBD1 (5 bases). This CDR3 is CASSLIQGSNTEAFF. Written as DNA, the CDR3 is TGTGCCAGCAGTTTAATCCAGGGATCGAACACTGAAGCTTTCTTT.